The 3 T cell receptor beta chains reported below all come from one sample, sequenced in a study of OX40 agonist ivuxolimab in advanced cancers. Receptor libraries were prepared by the immunoSEQ multiplex PCR assay. What TCRdb holds here is the immuneACCESS table cut down to in-frame rearrangements. Part of the clones is not present; checked against another copy, under half of the missing clones reflect an unresolved V gene, and the others are unexplained. Within this sample are some 42,000 clones, with 85% to 90% of them counted one time only. The ten largest clones capture approximately 33% of the sample. Sequencing was performed on CD4+ or CD8+ T cells sorted from blood, taken in a trial of the OX40 agonist ivuxolimab. The receptors were sampled from an adult with an advanced solid tumor such as melanoma, head and neck, liver or kidney cancer.

The chain is built from TRBV6-1 and TRBJ2-7, with TRBD1 identical over 7 bases. Unmatched junction bases numbered 8, after V lost 6 bases and J lost 6 bases. Germline CDR1 and CDR2: MNHNS and SASEGT. There are 13 residues in the CDR3. In DNA, the CDR3 is TGTGCCAGCAGCTTCGAGGGGGCGTCCGAGCAGTACTTC. As protein: CASSFEGASEQYF.

CDR3 amino acids: CASSLGLATDTQYF. In nucleotides, the CDR3 is TGTGCCAGCAGCCTAGGACTAGCTACAGATACGCAGTATTTT. J is TRBJ2-3 and V is TRBV6-1, with 8 bases identical to TRBD2. The junction had 5 bases not matched to a gene; V was cut back by 6 bases and J by 3 bases. Germline values: CDR1 MNHNS, CDR2 SASEGT. The CDR3 runs 14 residues.

The gene calls are TRBV5-1 and TRBJ1-1; 9 bases match TRBD1. The CDR3 is 15 residues long. V lost 4 bases, J lost 4 bases, and 8 bases stayed unmatched. CDR1 and CDR2 from the germline V gene are SGHRS and YFSETQ. This chain's CDR3 is CASSASGTGSTEAFF. Written as DNA, the CDR3 is TGCGCCAGCAGCGCATCCGGGACAGGGAGCACTGAAGCTTTCTTT.